This T cell receptor beta chain stems from a study of T cells in Graves' hyperthyroidism and ophthalmopathy. Findings of the study overall: Ophthalmopathy cases were set apart from stable hyperthyroidism by a 13 V-J model.

It was RNA transcripts that yielded the amplified TCR beta CDR3 regions. A first-round RT-PCR of the TCR CDR3 used the HTBI primer set. Each CDR3 protein gets one entry after TCRdb re-called the multiplex PCR reads with MiXCR. The data show a few hundred thousand distinct CDR3 sequences, 40% to 55% seen once. Trimming removed 6 bases at V and 4 bases at J, with 8 bases between. CDR3 length equals 12 residues. The patients, who ranged from 18 to 65 in age, presented with newly diagnosed hyperthyroidism lasting under 2 months. The study based diagnoses on clinical symptoms, serum thyroxine and TRAb, thyroid ultrasound and orbital computed tomography. The sample holds a few counts of this clonotype. Its antigen is not identified.

The rearrangement links TRBV12-3 or TRBV12-4 to TRBJ2-3; D perhaps matches TRBD2 (5 bases). The sequence was collected from a woman younger than 35 with Graves' hyperthyroidism. The sample was peripheral blood or thyroid tissue (not recorded which). The CDR3, as DNA: TGTGCCAGCAGCCAACTAGCAGATACGCAGTATTTT. It codes for CASSQLADTQYF.